Presented here are 28 T cell receptor beta chains from one specimen sequenced in a study of shared clonotypes between healthy human individuals. Clones were read by immunoSEQ multiplex PCR, and TCRdb kept only the in-frame ones, dropping some. The table has 550,000 to 850,000 clones, approximately 77% seen once; the top ten hold approximately 1.8%. The sequenced sample was memory CD4+ T cells sorted from blood. The subset here: CD45RA-negative fraction. The receptors derive from a woman aged 30 to 39 in good health.

This clone was seen more than once but under ten times. J is TRBJ2-1 and V is TRBV19; D is perhaps TRBD2 (6 bases). Per germline, CDR1 LNHDA and CDR2 SQIVND (reference sequence). This CDR3 has 16 residues. The V end lost 7 bases, the J end lost 2 bases, and 18 bases lay between the germline ends. In DNA, the CDR3 is TGTGCCAGTACTGTAACGGGGGATCGGACCTACAATGAGCAGTTCTTC. It translates to CASTVTGDRTYNEQFF.

The V call is TRBV7-9, the J call TRBJ1-4; 7 positions agree with TRBD1. Germline-derived CDR1 and CDR2 are SEHNR and FQNEAQ (reference sequence). The CDR3 is made up of 14 amino acids. The J segment lost 3 bases and the V segment lost 4 bases, leaving 2 bases of the junction unmatched. CDR3 sequence (DNA): TGTGCCAGCAGCTGGGGACAGCCTAATGAAAAACTGTTTTTT. Protein: CASSWGQPNEKLFF.

The chain is built from TRBV5-1 and TRBJ2-2, with 11 bases fitting TRBD2. Trimming cost V 3 bases and J 10 bases; bases outside gene matches: 11. CDR3 size: 16 residues. Germline V CDR1 and CDR2: SGHRS, YFSETQ. The CDR3 region is CASSSYTTSGSEELFF. The CDR3 DNA reads as TGCGCCAGCAGCTCCTATACAACTAGCGGGAGCGAGGAGCTGTTTTTT.

The chain uses TRBV7-3 and TRBJ2-1; no definite D call. CDR1 is SGHTA, CDR2 FQGTGA, per germline. With 5 bases removed from V and 5 bases from J, the gap between germline ends came to 10 bases. This CDR3 has 13 residues. CDR3 region: CASSTDPNNEQFF. The CDR3 DNA reads TGTGCCAGCAGCACTGACCCGAACAATGAGCAGTTCTTC.

The chain uses TRBV28 and TRBJ2-6, with D hard to call. Germline CDR1 and CDR2: MDHEN and SYDVKM. This CDR3 is 15 amino acids long. Trimming left V 3 bases short and J 1 base short, with 7 bases between. The chain's CDR3 is CASSLYASGANVLTF. As DNA, the CDR3 is TGTGCCAGCAGTTTGTACGCATCTGGGGCCAACGTCCTGACTTTC.

For the CDR3, the DNA is TGTGCCAGCAGCTTAGTGGGGTGGGAGCTGTTTTTT. Its translation is CASSLVGWELFF. The V call is TRBV7-2, the J call TRBJ2-2, with D unresolved. CDR1 SGHTA and CDR2 FQGNSA come from the germline V gene. The V end was cut by 1 base, the J end by 9 bases, with 6 bases between. The CDR3 is 12 residues long. Full variable domain (rest looked up from reference TRBV7-2 and TRBJ2-2): GAGVSQSPSNKVTEKGKDVELRCDPISGHTALYWYRQSLGQGLEFLIYFQGNSAPDKSGLPSDRFSAERTGGSVSTLTIQRTQQEDSAVYLCASSLVGWELFFGEGSRLTVL.

The rearrangement links TRBV5-4 to TRBJ2-1; the match to TRBD2 covers 8 bases. CDR1 is SGHNT, CDR2 YYREEE, per germline (reference sequence). The length of the CDR3 is 16 residues. Trimming cost V 3 bases and J 0 bases; bases outside gene matches: 5. The CDR3 DNA follows: TGTGCCAGCAGCTCCGGACTAGCCCACTCCTACAATGAGCAGTTCTTC. This encodes CASSSGLAHSYNEQFF.

This clone occurred a few times. V usage is TRBV5-4 and J usage is TRBJ1-1; no firm D call. The germline V gene encodes CDR1 SGHNT and CDR2 YYREEE (reference sequence). Trimming took 3 bases from V and 0 from J, leaving 12 bases between them. The CDR3 has 15 amino acids. DNA for the CDR3: TGTGCCAGCAGCTCCCGTTTAGTCATGAACACTGAAGCTTTCTTT. Its translation: CASSSRLVMNTEAFF.

The chain employs TRBV6-5 and TRBJ1-2, with D uncertain. V lost 0 bases and J lost 6, with 8 bases in between. Germline V lookup: CDR1 MNHEY, CDR2 SVGAGI. The CDR3 has 13 residues. CDR3 nucleotides: TGTGCCAGCAGTTACTCGGGGTTTAATGGCTACACCTTC. Its translation is CASSYSGFNGYTF.

The chain couples TRBV15 to TRBJ2-7, with D perhaps matching TRBD2 (5 bases). Trimming removed 3 bases at V and 3 bases at J, with 18 bases between. Germline-derived CDR1 and CDR2 are LNHNV and YYDKDF (reference sequence). The CDR3 sequence is 16 residues long. CDR3 nucleotide sequence: TGTGCCACCAGCAGGAAACTAGAATACGTAGGCTACGAGCAGTACTTC. Translated, it gives CATSRKLEYVGYEQYF.

The genes are TRBV30 and TRBJ1-4; D gene uncertain. The CDR3 runs to 14 residues. The germline V gene has CDR1 GTSNPN and CDR2 SVGIG (reference sequence). The V gene lost 2 bases and the J gene lost 3 bases, with 10 bases spanning the gap. Here the CDR3 DNA reads TGTGCCTGGAGTCTCCCAACATCTAATGAAAAACTGTTTTTT. Translating gives CAWSLPTSNEKLFF.

This clone was observed once. The genes are TRBV11-3 and TRBJ2-7, with 13 bases lining up with TRBD2. The CDR3 sequence is 16 residues long. CDR1 is SGHNT and CDR2 is YENEEA in the germline V gene. V lost 5 bases and J lost 4; bases outside the gene matches: 8. CDR3 loop: CASSGGTSGMGYEQYF. CDR3 DNA sequence: TGTGCCAGCAGCGGGGGGACTAGCGGGATGGGATACGAGCAGTACTTC. Supplemented by reference TRBV11-3 and TRBJ2-7, the full variable domain reads EAGVVQSPRYKIIEKKQPVAFWCNPISGHNTLYWYLQNLGQGPELLIRYENEEAVDDSQLPKDRFSAERLKGVDSTLKIQPAELGDSAVYLCASSGGTSGMGYEQYFGPGTRLTVT.

This chain connects TRBV5-1 to TRBJ2-5, with 7 nucleotides matching TRBD1. V lost 0 bases and J lost 5; bases outside the gene matches: 7. Germline CDR1 SGHRS, CDR2 YFSETQ. CDR3 length: 15 amino acids. The CDR3: CASSLGQGLMETQYF. DNA of the CDR3: TGCGCCAGCAGCTTGGGACAGGGTTTGATGGAGACCCAGTACTTC.

The rearrangement uses TRBV19 and TRBJ1-2; D unresolved. The germline V and J ends were trimmed by 0 bases and 6 bases, with 14 bases remaining between them. This CDR3 spans 15 amino acids. Germline-derived CDR1 and CDR2 are LNHDA and SQIVND (reference sequence). The CDR3 DNA reads as TGTGCCAGTAGTATAGATGCCGCCCGCCCAGATGGCTACACCTTC. Protein: CASSIDAARPDGYTF.

This clone was detected a few times. This rearrangement joins TRBV11-2 to TRBJ1-2; D is possibly TRBD1 (6 bases). CDR1 is SGHAT, CDR2 FQNNGV, per germline. This CDR3 region has 14 residues. V was clipped by 5 bases and J by 0 bases, with 10 bases between them. CDR3 nucleotides: TGTGCCAGCAGCGCACAGGGTTCTAACTATGGCTACACCTTC. Its translation: CASSAQGSNYGYTF.

The rearrangement links TRBV5-4 to TRBJ1-2; TRBD1 aligns across 7 bases. CDR3 length: 15 amino acids. Per the germline V gene, CDR1 is SGHNT and CDR2 is YYREEE (reference sequence). The V gene end was trimmed by 3 bases and the J gene end by 4 bases; junction bases not matched to a gene: 9. In DNA form, the CDR3 reads TGTGCCAGCAGCTACGGGACAGAACGGAGCTATGGCTACACCTTC. It encodes CASSYGTERSYGYTF.

The gene calls are TRBV5-6 and TRBJ2-1; the match to TRBD2 covers 12 bases. After removal of 2 bases from V and 8 bases from J, the junction contained 8 bases not matched to a gene. Germline CDR1 and CDR2: SGHDT and YYEEEE. The CDR3 length is 16 residues. The CDR3 region is CASSFDPSGRAYEQFF. As DNA, the CDR3 is TGTGCCAGCAGCTTCGACCCTAGCGGGAGGGCTTATGAGCAGTTCTTC.

This clone was counted many times. The rearrangement links TRBV6-5 to TRBJ2-5; TRBD2 aligns across 9 bases. This CDR3 comprises 15 residues. Germline values: CDR1 MNHEY, CDR2 SVGAGI. Losses at the gene ends were 0 bases for V and 9 bases for J; bases not matched to a gene: 8. The CDR3 reads CASSYSTLAGTAQYF. Here the CDR3 DNA reads TGTGCCAGCAGTTACTCGACGCTAGCGGGAACGGCCCAGTACTTC.

This clone was counted between two and nine times. The rearrangement joins TRBV5-1 to TRBJ1-1; D perhaps matches TRBD1 (5 bases). This CDR3 has 15 amino acids. Germline CDR1 SGHRS, CDR2 YFSETQ. V was shortened by 0 bases and J by 1 base, with 10 bases between the two germline ends. The DNA of the CDR3 is TGCGCCAGCAGCTTGGCCCCGGGGCCGAACACTGAAGCTTTCTTT. Residues: CASSLAPGPNTEAFF.

The gene calls are TRBV6-5 and TRBJ2-2, with D perhaps TRBD1 (5 bases). This CDR3 has 15 amino acids. CDR1 is MNHEY and CDR2 is SVGAGI in the germline V gene. Trimming removed 2 bases from V and 4 bases from J, with 11 bases in between. The CDR3 reads CASSYPRVGTGELFF. The CDR3 nucleotides read TGTGCCAGCAGTTACCCCAGGGTTGGCACCGGGGAGCTGTTTTTT.

The V and J genes are TRBV21-1 and TRBJ2-5; TRBD2, the table's D call, was not compared with the DNA. TRBV21-1 is deemed a pseudogene. The CDR3 totals 15 residues. The CDR3 DNA follows: TGTGCCAGCAGCCCACCCGGTGGGACTTTGGAGACCCAGTACTTC. Protein sequence: CASSPPGGTLETQYF.

J is TRBJ2-1 and V is TRBV7-9, with 12 positions matching TRBD2. Germline values: CDR1 SEHNR, CDR2 FQNEAQ (reference sequence). J lost 6 bases, V lost 5 bases, and 14 bases had no gene match. CDR3 length: 18 amino acids. In DNA form, the CDR3 reads TGTGCCAGCAGCACCCGGACTAGCGGGGTCCTGAGTCCCAATGAGCAGTTCTTC. The encoded protein is CASSTRTSGVLSPNEQFF. Filled out from reference TRBV7-9 and TRBJ2-1, the complete variable domain reads DTGVSQNPRHKITKRGQNVTFRCDPISEHNRLYWYRQTLGQGPEFLTYFQNEAQLEKSRLLSDRFSAERPKGSFSTLEIQRTEQGDSAMYLCASSTRTSGVLSPNEQFFGPGTRLTVL.

Ten or more counts support this clone. The chain couples TRBV5-4 to TRBJ2-3; 9 nucleotides match TRBD1. The V segment lost 4 bases and the J segment 4 bases; nucleotides outside the gene matches: 7. Germline V lookup: CDR1 SGHNT, CDR2 YYREEE (reference sequence). The CDR3 is 15 amino acids. The CDR3, as DNA: TGTGCCAGCAGCAACCGGGACAGGGTGGCAGATACGCAGTATTTT. This translates into CASSNRDRVADTQYF. Complete variable domain (other parts from reference TRBV5-4 and TRBJ2-3): ETGVTQSPTHLIKTRGQQVTLRCSSQSGHNTVSWYQQALGQGPQFIFQYYREEENGRGNFPPRFSGLQFPNYSSELNVNALELDDSALYLCASSNRDRVADTQYFGPGTRLTVL.

V and J are TRBV7-2 and TRBJ2-1; TRBD2 aligns across 7 bases. CDR1 is SGHTA, CDR2 FQGNSA, per germline. After removal of 4 bases from V and 5 bases from J, the junction contained 5 bases not matched to a gene. This CDR3 has 14 amino acids. CDR3 sequence: CASSWQSGNNEQFF. In DNA form, the CDR3 reads TGTGCCAGCAGCTGGCAAAGCGGGAACAATGAGCAGTTCTTC.

This chain uses TRBV7-2 with TRBJ1-5; D gene ambiguous. The CDR3 consists of 16 residues. Germline CDR1 SGHTA, CDR2 FQGNSA. Trimming stripped 1 base from V and 2 bases from J, with 12 bases between. For the CDR3, the DNA is TGTGCCAGCAGCTTAGATGCCGTCTCCGGCAATCAGCCCCAGCATTTT. Translating gives CASSLDAVSGNQPQHF.

The chain couples TRBV18 to TRBJ2-5; TRBD1 agrees at 9 bases. The DNA end lines up better with TRBJ2-7; the J call may be wrong. CDR1 is KGHSH and CDR2 is LQKENI in the germline V gene. CDR3 size: 14 residues. The CDR3, as DNA: TGTGCCAGCTCACCGGTCGACAGGGGGTACGAGCAGTACTTC. Amino acid sequence: CASSPVDRGYEQYF.

The chain is built from TRBV5-4 and TRBJ2-3, with 12 bases identical to TRBD1. The length of the CDR3 is 16 residues. Unmatched junction bases numbered 9, after V lost 4 bases and J lost 6 bases. Germline loops: CDR1 SGHNT, CDR2 YYREEE (reference sequence). CDR3 in amino acids: CASSEDRDRGRDTQYF. The CDR3 nucleotides read TGTGCCAGCAGCGAGGACCGGGACAGGGGGCGGGATACGCAGTATTTT.

The rearrangement uses TRBV19 and TRBJ2-2, with a tentative D call TRBD2 (6 bases). Germline lookup yields CDR1 LNHDA and CDR2 SQIVND (reference sequence). The V end lost 7 bases, the J end lost 4 bases, and 19 bases lay between the germline ends. The CDR3 consists of 16 residues. In nucleotides, the CDR3 is TGTGCCAGTAAAAGACTAGGGAGCGTTGGCACCGGGGAGCTGTTTTTT. This gives the protein CASKRLGSVGTGELFF.